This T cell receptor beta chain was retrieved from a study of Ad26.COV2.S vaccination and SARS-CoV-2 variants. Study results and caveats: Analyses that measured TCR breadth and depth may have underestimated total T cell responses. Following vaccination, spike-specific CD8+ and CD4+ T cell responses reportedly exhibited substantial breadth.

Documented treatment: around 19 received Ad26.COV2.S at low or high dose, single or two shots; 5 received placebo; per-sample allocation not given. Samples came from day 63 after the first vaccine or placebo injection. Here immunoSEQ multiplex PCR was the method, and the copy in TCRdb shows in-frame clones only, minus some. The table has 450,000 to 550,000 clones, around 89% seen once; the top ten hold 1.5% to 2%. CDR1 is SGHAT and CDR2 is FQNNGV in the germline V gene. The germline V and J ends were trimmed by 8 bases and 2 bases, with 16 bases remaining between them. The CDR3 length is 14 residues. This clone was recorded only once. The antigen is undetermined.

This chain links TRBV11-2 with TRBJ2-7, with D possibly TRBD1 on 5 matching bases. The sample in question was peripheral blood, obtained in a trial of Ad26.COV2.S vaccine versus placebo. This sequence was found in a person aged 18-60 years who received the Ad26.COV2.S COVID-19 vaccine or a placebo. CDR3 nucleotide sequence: TGTGCCAGCGTTCCCCGGGCAGGGCCCTACGAGCAGTACTTC. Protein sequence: CASVPRAGPYEQYF.